This entry lists 19 T cell receptor beta chains sequenced from one sample in a study of cytomegalovirus exposure and HLA in healthy donors. The primer mix had 60 Vbeta and 13 Jbeta primers. Some clones are missing from TCRdb's copy, which holds only in-frame ones; the method was immunoSEQ multiplex PCR. The table has 100,000 to 150,000 clones, approximately 9% seen once. What was sequenced was PBMCs. The receptor set was obtained from a middle-aged woman in good health and CMV-seropositive.

This clone has a handful of counts. V is TRBV5-6 and J is TRBJ1-1, with no clear D. V lost 0 bases and J 5 bases, leaving 17 bases between the germline ends. This CDR3 has 16 residues. Germline V CDR1 and CDR2: SGHDT, YYEEEE. The DNA of the CDR3 is TGTGCCAGCAGCTTGGCTTGGGAGGGATTGGGAACTGAAGCTTTCTTT. As protein: CASSLAWEGLGTEAFF.

The V gene is TRBV27, the J gene TRBJ1-5, with TRBD1 matching 10 bases. CDR3 size: 16 residues. Germline assignment: CDR1 MNHEY and CDR2 SMNVEV (reference sequence). V shed 4 bases and J 6 bases; nucleotides not matched to a gene: 9. The CDR3: CASSSGQGRKVQPQHF. CDR3 DNA: TGTGCCAGCAGTTCGGGACAGGGGCGGAAAGTTCAGCCCCAGCATTTT.

The V call is TRBV4-3, the J call TRBJ2-2, with D possibly TRBD2 on 6 matching bases. The V gene's germline CDR1 is LGHNA and CDR2 YSLEER. The CDR3 is 15 residues long. The V gene lost 1 base and the J gene lost 4 bases, with 10 bases spanning the gap. CDR3 DNA sequence: TGCGCCAGCAGCCAAGGGGGACTGCCCACCGGGGAGCTGTTTTTT. It is translated as CASSQGGLPTGELFF.

There are a few counts of this clone. The rearrangement joins TRBV7-2 to TRBJ2-7; D is possibly TRBD1 (6 bases). The CDR3 runs 16 residues. The V end lost 5 bases, the J end lost 1 base, and 18 bases lay between the germline ends. The germline gives CDR1 SGHTA, CDR2 FQGNSA. CDR3 protein: CASSVDQGSRSYEQYF. In DNA form, the CDR3 reads TGTGCCAGCAGCGTCGACCAGGGGAGTCGATCCTACGAGCAGTACTTC.

This clone was recorded a few times. The genes are TRBV15 and TRBJ1-1, with D possibly matching TRBD1 (6 bases). With 3 bases removed from V and 4 bases from J, the gap between germline ends came to 15 bases. CDR1 LNHNV and CDR2 YYDKDF come from the germline V gene (reference sequence). This CDR3 has 15 amino acids. The chain's CDR3 is CATSSSNRVGTEAFF. CDR3 sequence (DNA): TGTGCCACCAGCAGCTCCAACAGGGTCGGCACTGAAGCTTTCTTT.

This clone came up a few times. The V call is TRBV2, the J call TRBJ2-5; TRBD1 aligns across 9 bases. The last part of the DNA fits TRBJ2-7 better; the J call may be wrong. Germline V lookup: CDR1 SNHLY, CDR2 FYNNEI. The CDR3 spans 13 residues. CDR3 DNA: TGTGCCAGCACCCGGGACAGGGTGTACGAGCAGTACTTC. Translation gives CASTRDRVYEQYF.

The chain joins TRBV4-2 to TRBJ2-1; D gene ambiguous. CDR3 size: 12 residues. V shed 2 bases and J shed 7 bases, with 6 bases lying between them. Germline assignment: CDR1 LGHNA and CDR2 YNFKEQ. Written as DNA, the CDR3 is TGTGCCAGCAGCCAAAATCCGAATGAGCAGTTCTTC. Translation gives CASSQNPNEQFF.

The chain combines TRBV2 with TRBJ1-5; the match to TRBD1 covers 9 bases. Trimming took 5 bases from V and 6 from J; bases not matched to a gene: 5. This CDR3 spans 14 amino acids. The V gene's germline CDR1 is SNHLY and CDR2 FYNNEI. CDR3 loop: CASSRQGELQPQHF. The CDR3 nucleotides read TGTGCCAGCAGTAGACAGGGGGAACTTCAGCCCCAGCATTTT.

This clone has more than one count but fewer than ten. The V call is TRBV29-1, the J call TRBJ1-2; D is unresolved. Between the trimmed V and J ends, which lost 6 bases and 7 bases, there was a span of 12 bases. In germline, CDR1 is SQVTM, CDR2 ANQGSEA. The CDR3 consists of 11 residues. The CDR3 bases are TGCAGCGTCCGGGGAGCGCGTGGCTACACCTTC. Encoded protein: CSVRGARGYTF.

This clone was counted a few times. The chain links TRBV5-1 to TRBJ2-1; 7 bases align to TRBD1. Germline V gene lookup returns CDR1 SGHRS and CDR2 YFSETQ. This CDR3 is 15 amino acids long. Trimming cost V 4 bases and J 6 bases; bases outside gene matches: 10. The CDR3 DNA reads as TGCGCCAGCAGCGCCGGACAGGCTCCCCCCAATGAGCAGTTCTTC. Its protein is CASSAGQAPPNEQFF.

This clone was found a few times. J is TRBJ2-2 and V is TRBV4-1, with a possible D match to TRBD1 (5 bases). The germline V gene encodes CDR1 MGHRA and CDR2 YSYEKL. The ends were cut back, 2 bases at V and 3 bases at J, with 10 bases in the middle. This CDR3 is built from 15 residues. CDR3 nucleotides: TGCGCCAGCAGCCAATACCAGGGCGACACCGGGGAGCTGTTTTTT. Translating it yields CASSQYQGDTGELFF.

V is TRBV14 and J is TRBJ1-1, with 10 positions matching TRBD1. CDR1 and CDR2 (germline): SGHDN, FVKESK. The ends lost 4 bases at V and 5 bases at J; junction bases unmatched: 1. CDR3 length: 13 residues. CDR3: CASSRTGGTEAFF. DNA for the CDR3: TGTGCCAGCAGCCGGACAGGGGGGACTGAAGCTTTCTTT.

This clone was detected a few times. The V and J genes are TRBV29-1 and TRBJ2-5; D gene unclear. The end of the DNA is better explained by TRBJ2-7, so the J call may be wrong. There are 13 residues in the CDR3. Germline loops: CDR1 SQVTM, CDR2 ANQGSEA. Here the CDR3 DNA reads TGCAGCGTTGAAGTGGTCCCTACCTACGAGCAGTACTTC. It codes for CSVEVVPTYEQYF.

This clone came up a few times. V gene TRBV6-5 combines with J gene TRBJ1-6; 7 nucleotides line up with TRBD1. Germline CDR1 is MNHEY and CDR2 is SVGAGI. V was pared by 11 bases and J by 7 bases, with 14 bases of the junction left unmatched. The CDR3 has 15 amino acids. Here the CDR3 reads CASHGVGGANSPLHF. The CDR3, as DNA: TGTGCCTCCCATGGGGTAGGGGGCGCCAATTCACCCCTCCACTTT.

This clone appeared a few times. The rearrangement links TRBV5-8 to TRBJ1-6, with TRBD1 identical over 7 bases. V was pared by 5 bases and J by 4 bases, with 6 bases of the junction left unmatched. This CDR3 has 15 residues. Germline V CDR1 and CDR2: SGHTS, YDEGEE. DNA of the CDR3: TGTGCCAGCAGATTCAGGGGGGTGTATAATTCACCCCTCCACTTT. It specifies CASRFRGVYNSPLHF. Full variable domain (outside the CDR3, taken from reference TRBV5-8 and TRBJ1-6): EAGVTQSPTHLIKTRGQQATLRCSPISGHTSVYWYQQALGLGLQFLLWYDEGEERNRGNFPPRFSGRQFPNYSSELNVNALELEDSALYLCASRFRGVYNSPLHFGNGTRLTVT.

This clone was picked up a small number of times. This chain links TRBV29-1 with TRBJ2-1, with 7 positions matching TRBD2. CDR3 size: 16 residues. The V segment lost 5 bases and the J segment 0 bases; nucleotides outside the gene matches: 10. CDR1 and CDR2 (germline): SQVTM, ANQGSEA. The CDR3 loop is CSVRKGRASSYNEQFF. CDR3 nucleotides: TGCAGCGTTCGTAAGGGGAGGGCCAGCTCCTACAATGAGCAGTTCTTC.

This clone was seen more than once but under ten times. V is TRBV4-2 and J is TRBJ1-5; D not certain. The V gene's germline CDR1 is LGHNA and CDR2 YNFKEQ. V lost 5 bases and J lost 6, with 11 bases in between. The CDR3 is made up of 13 amino acids. In DNA, the CDR3 is TGTGCCAGCAGCACACAAGAATGTCAGCCCCAGCATTTT. This sequence encodes CASSTQECQPQHF.

This clone was detected a few times. The chain has TRBV7-2 and TRBJ1-6, with no clear D. The V gene's germline CDR1 is SGHTA and CDR2 FQGNSA. The CDR3 runs to 16 residues. V dropped 5 bases and J dropped 7 bases, with 18 bases sitting between them. CDR3 residues: CASSQYVRGLNSPLHF. The CDR3 DNA reads TGTGCCAGCAGCCAATATGTTCGGGGTCTAAATTCACCCCTCCACTTT.

The rearrangement joins TRBV7-9 to TRBJ2-7, with a weak D call TRBD1 (5 bases). V was cut by 1 base and J by 2 bases, with 15 bases left in between. The CDR3 covers 16 residues. Looked up from germline, CDR1 is SEHNR and CDR2 is FQNEAQ (reference sequence). CDR3 nucleotide sequence: TGTGCCAGCAGCTTAGAGGCTGACAGACGTCCCTACGAGCAGTACTTC. Protein: CASSLEADRRPYEQYF.